A selection of T cell receptor beta chains follows, all from one sample in a study of blood T cell repertoires in COVID-19. The data were produced by immunoSEQ multiplex PCR, yet TCRdb's version contains in-frame clones alone and is incomplete. The table lists fewer than 350,000 clones, approximately 90% of them singletons. What was sequenced was peripheral blood. These TCRs come from a woman in her twenties or thirties with COVID-19, enrolled during active disease. Both conserved end residues are part of each CDR3. The D gene is left open where the match is weak. Expanded clones get a size class; other rows say once, few or many, or leave the size out.

DNA	CDR3	length	size	V	J	D
TGTGCCAGCTCACCTATCGACGGGAGGAATCAGCCCCAGCATTTT	CASSPIDGRNQPQHF	15	-	TRBV18	TRBJ1-5	-
TGTGCCAGTAGTATAGATCTGAACAAAGCGGCAGATACGCAGTATTTT	CASSIDLNKAADTQYF	16	-	TRBV19	TRBJ2-3	-
TGTGCCTTTGCTAGCGGGACGTGGGAGCAGTACTTC	CAFASGTWEQYF	12	-	TRBV30	TRBJ2-7	TRBD2
TGTGCCAGCAGCCACGACGGGTACACTGAAGCTTTCTTT	CASSHDGYTEAFF	13	-	TRBV7-9	TRBJ1-1	-
TGCGCCAGCAGCTTGACGGGGAATAGCAATCAGCCCCAGCATTTT	CASSLTGNSNQPQHF	15	-	TRBV5-1	TRBJ1-5	-
TGCGCCAGCAGTGAGAGGGACAGGGTGGATATTCGGGAGGGCCCTCAAGAGACCCAGTACTTC	CASSERDRVDIREGPQETQYF	21	-	TRBV5-1	TRBJ2-5	-
TGTGCCAGCAGCCTTAGCGGGAGTACATATGAGCAGTTCTTC	CASSLSGSTYEQFF	14	-	TRBV9	TRBJ2-1	TRBD2
TGTGCCATCAGTACTGGACTTGGGGTTGGCACTGAAGCTTTCTTT	CAISTGLGVGTEAFF	15	once	TRBV10-3	TRBJ1-1	-
TGCGCCAGCAGCTCGGGACTAGCGGGCAACACCGGGGAGCTGTTTTTT	CASSSGLAGNTGELFF	16	-	TRBV5-1	TRBJ2-2	TRBD2
TGTGCCACCAGTGATCTTAGCCCGCCCTATGGCTACACCTTC	CATSDLSPPYGYTF	14	few	TRBV24-1	TRBJ1-2	-
TGTGCCAGCGAACTCGGACTAGCGGGAGCCAATGAGCAGTTCTTC	CASELGLAGANEQFF	15	-	TRBV25-1	TRBJ2-1	TRBD2
TGTGCCAGCTCACCAACACCCCAAGAGACCCAGTACTTC	CASSPTPQETQYF	13	-	TRBV18	TRBJ2-5	-
TGTGCCAGCAGCACCCCGACTACCCCCACCTACAATGAGCAGTTCTTC	CASSTPTTPTYNEQFF	16	-	TRBV9	TRBJ2-1	-
TGTGCCAGCAGTCCCGACAGGGGGTATCAGCCCCAGCATTTT	CASSPDRGYQPQHF	14	-	TRBV28	TRBJ1-5	TRBD1
TGTGCCAGCAGCCCCCCCCTGCGGGAGCGCTCCTACAATGAGCAGTTCTTC	CASSPPLRERSYNEQFF	17	-	TRBV7-9	TRBJ2-1	TRBD2
TGTGCCAGCAGCTTACAGGATCTAGCGGGAGCAGATACGCAGTATTTT	CASSLQDLAGADTQYF	16	-	TRBV11-2	TRBJ2-3	TRBD2
TGTGCCAGCAGCACGGGACAGGGGTGGCAGTATTTT	CASSTGQGWQYF	12	-	TRBV12-3/TRBV12-4	TRBJ2-3	TRBD1
TGTGCCAGCAGTGGGGGGGGGCTCGGTGGAGAGACCCAGTACTTC	CASSGGGLGGETQYF	15	-	TRBV2	TRBJ2-5	-
TGTGCCAGTAGTGCCAGGGGGACTGAAGCTTTCTTT	CASSARGTEAFF	12	-	TRBV19	TRBJ1-1	TRBD1
TGCGCCAGCAGCCAAGTCACAGGGGTGAACACTGAAGCTTTCTTT	CASSQVTGVNTEAFF	15	once	TRBV4-1	TRBJ1-1	TRBD1
TGTGCCAGCACCTCGGGACAGAAGAGCTCCTACGAGCAGTACTTC	CASTSGQKSSYEQYF	15	-	TRBV28	TRBJ2-7	TRBD1
TGTGCCAGCAGCCCTGGACATGGGGTGGAAGAGACCCAGTACTTC	CASSPGHGVEETQYF	15	-	TRBV9	TRBJ2-5	-
TGCGCCAGCCTCGGGGGACAGGGGGACGGGGAGCTGTTTTTT	CASLGGQGDGELFF	14	-	TRBV5-1	TRBJ2-2	TRBD1
TGCGCCAGCAGCTTCCACCGGGGGAGCCCCTACGAGCAGTACTTC	CASSFHRGSPYEQYF	15	once	TRBV5-1	TRBJ2-7	-
TGTGCCAGCAGTTTGACTAGCGGGTCCTACGAGCAGTACTTC	CASSLTSGSYEQYF	14	once	TRBV27	TRBJ2-7	TRBD2
TGTGCCAGCAGGGATCAGGGGGCAGATACGCAGTATTTT	CASRDQGADTQYF	13	once	TRBV7-9	TRBJ2-3	TRBD1
TGTGCCAGCAGTCCGCCCCCCGGGACAGGGTACCAAGAGACCCAGTACTTC	CASSPPPGTGYQETQYF	17	-	TRBV28	TRBJ2-5	TRBD1
TGTGCCTGGAGTGTAGGAGGGGGCCTTGGCGAGCAGTACTTC	CAWSVGGGLGEQYF	14	-	TRBV30	TRBJ2-7	-
TGTGCCAGCGCAGATAGCGGGAGGGCCAGGGAGACCCAGTACTTC	CASADSGRARETQYF	15	-	TRBV25-1	TRBJ2-5	TRBD2
TGTGCCAGCAGTCGCCGGGACAGCTTGTCGGGCTACACCTTC	CASSRRDSLSGYTF	14	-	TRBV9	TRBJ1-2	TRBD1
TGTGCCAGCAGTTTCCGACAGGCCCCCCGCTATGGCTACACCTTC	CASSFRQAPRYGYTF	15	-	TRBV6-2/TRBV6-3	TRBJ1-2	-
TGTGCCAGCAGGTTAACAGGGGGCGCGAACACCGGGGAGCTGTTTTTT	CASRLTGGANTGELFF	16	-	TRBV7-2	TRBJ2-2	TRBD1